This T cell receptor (beta chain) comes out of a study of blood T cell repertoires in COVID-19. In its sample, this clone was seen once. CDR1 MNHEY and CDR2 SMNVEV come from the germline V gene (reference sequence). The length of the CDR3 is 13 residues. The V and J ends lost 2 bases and 6 bases, in that order; junction bases with no gene match: 2. Here immunoSEQ multiplex PCR was the method, and the copy in TCRdb shows in-frame clones only, minus some. The table has approximately 15,000 clones, around four fifths seen once; the top ten hold around 25%. The clonotype comes from a woman in her sixties with acute or convalescent COVID-19. Sequenced material: peripheral blood. V and J are TRBV27 and TRBJ1-1, with 8 bases aligning to TRBD1. The CDR3 loop is CASSLRQGSEAFF. The CDR3 DNA reads as TGTGCCAGCAGTTTAAGACAGGGGTCTGAAGCTTTCTTT.